What follows are 16 T cell receptor beta chains derived from one specimen sequenced in a study of T cell changes during pregnancy in multiple sclerosis. Some clones are missing from TCRdb's copy, which holds only in-frame ones; the method was immunoSEQ multiplex PCR. The table records around 70,000 clones, around 90% of them present only once. This specimen was peripheral blood, taken after pregnancy. Receptors originate from a female donor in good health, enrolled as a control in a pregnancy study.

The gene calls are TRBV5-6 and TRBJ2-1; D not certain. The CDR3 contains 13 residues. In germline, CDR1 is SGHDT, CDR2 YYEEEE. V was trimmed by 6 bases and J by 0 bases, leaving 7 bases between them. For the CDR3, the DNA is TGTGCCAGCACCTCCGGCTCCTACAATGAGCAGTTCTTC. This gives the protein CASTSGSYNEQFF. Looking up the rest from reference TRBV5-6 and TRBJ2-1 gives the full variable domain: DAGVTQSPTHLIKTRGQQVTLRCSPKSGHDTVSWYQQALGQGPQFIFQYYEEEERQRGNFPDRFSGHQFPNYSSELNVNALLLGDSALYLCASTSGSYNEQFFGPGTRLTVL.

The J gene is TRBJ2-7, the V gene TRBV7-8; D not certain. Germline assignment: CDR1 SGHVS and CDR2 FQNEAQ. CDR3 length: 12 amino acids. The V gene lost 3 bases and the J gene lost 3 bases, with 6 bases spanning the gap. CDR3 DNA sequence: TGTGCCAGCAGCTTTACGGGCTACGAGCAGTACTTC. Protein sequence: CASSFTGYEQYF.

The J gene is TRBJ1-2, the V gene TRBV5-1; D call uncertain. Trimming took 0 bases from V and 0 from J, leaving 9 bases between them. The CDR3 spans 15 residues. CDR1 is SGHRS, CDR2 YFSETQ, per germline. The CDR3 DNA is TGCGCCAGCAGCTTGGGGGGAGAGACTAACTATGGCTACACCTTC. Amino acids: CASSLGGETNYGYTF.

The chain employs TRBV28 and TRBJ2-7; D is perhaps TRBD1 (6 bases). The V end was cut by 2 bases, the J end by 7 bases, with 18 bases between. The CDR3 sequence is 15 residues long. Germline lookup yields CDR1 MDHEN and CDR2 SYDVKM. The CDR3 DNA reads as TGTGCCAGCAGTTTAAGAACAGGGATTCCTCGTGAGCAGTACTTC. Translation gives CASSLRTGIPREQYF.

V and J are TRBV29-1 and TRBJ2-2; D not resolved. Trimming left V 7 bases short and J 2 bases short, with 8 bases between. The CDR3 covers 12 residues. Germline V gene lookup returns CDR1 SQVTM and CDR2 ANQGSEA. CDR3 protein: CSGILNTGELFF. In nucleotides, the CDR3 is TGCAGCGGAATACTAAACACCGGGGAGCTGTTTTTT.

The chain has TRBV28 and TRBJ1-5; the match to TRBD1 covers 9 bases. CDR1 and CDR2 from the germline V gene are MDHEN and SYDVKM. V shed 5 bases and J 1 base; nucleotides not matched to a gene: 3. The CDR3 extends over 15 amino acids. The DNA of the CDR3 is TGTGCCAGCAGTCTGACAGGGGGAAGCAATCAGCCCCAGCATTTT. Translated: CASSLTGGSNQPQHF.

V usage is TRBV7-3 and J usage is TRBJ1-1; D possibly corresponds to TRBD1 (5 bases). This CDR3 spans 15 amino acids. Germline V CDR1 and CDR2: SGHTA, FQGTGA. V lost 0 bases and J lost 7, with 15 bases in between. CDR3 DNA: TGTGCCAGCAGCTTAACGGGGGGACGGAGGGGTGAAGCTTTCTTT. This translates into CASSLTGGRRGEAFF.

As for this clone: This CDR3 is also generated by other DNA sequences in the sample. The V and J genes are TRBV6-1 and TRBJ1-5; 7 bases match TRBD1. This CDR3 is built from 13 residues. The V segment lost 7 bases and the J segment 7 bases; nucleotides outside the gene matches: 7. Germline loops: CDR1 MNHNS, CDR2 SASEGT. For the CDR3, the DNA is TGTGCCAGCATTCGTCAGGGGGACCAGCCCCAGCATTTT. It encodes CASIRQGDQPQHF.

This clone was detected only a few times. This sequence joins TRBV5-8 and TRBJ2-5; 13 nucleotides align to TRBD2. This CDR3 region has 15 residues. The germline V gene encodes CDR1 SGHTS and CDR2 YDEGEE. J lost 5 bases, V lost 10 bases, and 11 bases had no gene match. CDR3 in DNA: TGTGCCGAAAGGACTAGCGGGAGTCGGTTTGAGACCCAGTACTTC. This sequence encodes CAERTSGSRFETQYF. Combining the CDR3 with reference TRBV5-8 and TRBJ2-5 gives the whole variable domain EAGVTQSPTHLIKTRGQQATLRCSPISGHTSVYWYQQALGLGLQFLLWYDEGEERNRGNFPPRFSGRQFPNYSSELNVNALELEDSALYLCAERTSGSRFETQYFGPGTRLLVL.

The J gene is TRBJ2-2, the V gene TRBV6-5, with a tentative D call TRBD1 (5 bases). CDR1 and CDR2 from the germline V gene are MNHEY and SVGAGI. This CDR3 contains 14 residues. V was shortened by 0 bases and J by 6 bases, with 8 bases between the two germline ends. In nucleotides, the CDR3 is TGTGCCAGCAGTTACTCGGACATCCCCGGGGAGCTGTTTTTT. Encoded protein: CASSYSDIPGELFF.

The rearrangement joins TRBV11-2 to TRBJ2-7; tentative D call: TRBD2 (5 bases). Germline V gene lookup returns CDR1 SGHAT and CDR2 FQNNGV. The ends were cut back, 0 bases at V and 4 bases at J, with 19 bases in the middle. The CDR3 is made up of 17 amino acids. CDR3 sequence (DNA): TGTGCCAGCAGCTTAGAATTTTGGGCAGAGGGCTGGTACGAGCAGTACTTC. It codes for CASSLEFWAEGWYEQYF. Complete variable domain (other parts from reference TRBV11-2 and TRBJ2-7): EAGVAQSPRYKIIEKRQSVAFWCNPISGHATLYWYQQILGQGPKLLIQFQNNGVVDDSQLPKDRFSAERLKGVDSTLKIQPAKLEDSAVYLCASSLEFWAEGWYEQYFGPGTRLTVT.

J is TRBJ2-3 and V is TRBV15; D is unresolved. V gave up 0 bases and J gave up 0 bases, with 7 bases separating them. The CDR3 is 15 amino acids. From germline, CDR1 is LNHNV and CDR2 YYDKDF (reference sequence). The CDR3 bases are TGTGCCACCAGCAGAGATCTTGTTAGCACAGATACGCAGTATTTT. This codes for CATSRDLVSTDTQYF.

V is TRBV15 and J is TRBJ2-7; a possible D gene is TRBD2 (6 bases). The CDR3 runs 14 residues. CDR1 and CDR2 (germline): LNHNV, YYDKDF (reference sequence). Trimming pared 0 bases from V and 3 bases from J, leaving 9 bases between. The CDR3 reads CATSRERGSYEQYF. The CDR3, as DNA: TGTGCCACCAGCAGAGAACGGGGGAGCTACGAGCAGTACTTC.

This clone was detected only once. V and J are TRBV4-1 and TRBJ2-7; 8 positions match TRBD2. The germline V gene has CDR1 MGHRA and CDR2 YSYEKL. Germline trimming cut 2 bases from V and 6 bases from J; bases unmatched to any gene: 9. The CDR3 is made up of 15 amino acids. CDR3 in amino acids: CASSQKGTSGFEQYF. The CDR3 nucleotides are TGCGCCAGCAGCCAAAAAGGGACTAGTGGGTTCGAGCAGTACTTC.

V and J are TRBV28 and TRBJ1-5; D ambiguous. The V end was cut by 8 bases, the J end by 6 bases, with 8 bases between. The CDR3 loop spans 11 amino acids. Germline lookup yields CDR1 MDHEN and CDR2 SYDVKM. In DNA form, the CDR3 reads TGTGCCAGCGCTGGGAGTCAGCCCCAGCATTTT. Protein sequence: CASAGSQPQHF.

The genes are TRBV28 and TRBJ1-2; tentative D call: TRBD1 (6 bases). The length of the CDR3 is 13 residues. Germline CDR1 reads MDHEN; CDR2 reads SYDVKM. Trimming took 4 bases from V and 4 from J, leaving 10 bases between them. CDR3 residues: CASSSDRIYGYTF. CDR3 nucleotide sequence: TGTGCCAGCAGTTCCGACAGGATCTATGGCTACACCTTC.